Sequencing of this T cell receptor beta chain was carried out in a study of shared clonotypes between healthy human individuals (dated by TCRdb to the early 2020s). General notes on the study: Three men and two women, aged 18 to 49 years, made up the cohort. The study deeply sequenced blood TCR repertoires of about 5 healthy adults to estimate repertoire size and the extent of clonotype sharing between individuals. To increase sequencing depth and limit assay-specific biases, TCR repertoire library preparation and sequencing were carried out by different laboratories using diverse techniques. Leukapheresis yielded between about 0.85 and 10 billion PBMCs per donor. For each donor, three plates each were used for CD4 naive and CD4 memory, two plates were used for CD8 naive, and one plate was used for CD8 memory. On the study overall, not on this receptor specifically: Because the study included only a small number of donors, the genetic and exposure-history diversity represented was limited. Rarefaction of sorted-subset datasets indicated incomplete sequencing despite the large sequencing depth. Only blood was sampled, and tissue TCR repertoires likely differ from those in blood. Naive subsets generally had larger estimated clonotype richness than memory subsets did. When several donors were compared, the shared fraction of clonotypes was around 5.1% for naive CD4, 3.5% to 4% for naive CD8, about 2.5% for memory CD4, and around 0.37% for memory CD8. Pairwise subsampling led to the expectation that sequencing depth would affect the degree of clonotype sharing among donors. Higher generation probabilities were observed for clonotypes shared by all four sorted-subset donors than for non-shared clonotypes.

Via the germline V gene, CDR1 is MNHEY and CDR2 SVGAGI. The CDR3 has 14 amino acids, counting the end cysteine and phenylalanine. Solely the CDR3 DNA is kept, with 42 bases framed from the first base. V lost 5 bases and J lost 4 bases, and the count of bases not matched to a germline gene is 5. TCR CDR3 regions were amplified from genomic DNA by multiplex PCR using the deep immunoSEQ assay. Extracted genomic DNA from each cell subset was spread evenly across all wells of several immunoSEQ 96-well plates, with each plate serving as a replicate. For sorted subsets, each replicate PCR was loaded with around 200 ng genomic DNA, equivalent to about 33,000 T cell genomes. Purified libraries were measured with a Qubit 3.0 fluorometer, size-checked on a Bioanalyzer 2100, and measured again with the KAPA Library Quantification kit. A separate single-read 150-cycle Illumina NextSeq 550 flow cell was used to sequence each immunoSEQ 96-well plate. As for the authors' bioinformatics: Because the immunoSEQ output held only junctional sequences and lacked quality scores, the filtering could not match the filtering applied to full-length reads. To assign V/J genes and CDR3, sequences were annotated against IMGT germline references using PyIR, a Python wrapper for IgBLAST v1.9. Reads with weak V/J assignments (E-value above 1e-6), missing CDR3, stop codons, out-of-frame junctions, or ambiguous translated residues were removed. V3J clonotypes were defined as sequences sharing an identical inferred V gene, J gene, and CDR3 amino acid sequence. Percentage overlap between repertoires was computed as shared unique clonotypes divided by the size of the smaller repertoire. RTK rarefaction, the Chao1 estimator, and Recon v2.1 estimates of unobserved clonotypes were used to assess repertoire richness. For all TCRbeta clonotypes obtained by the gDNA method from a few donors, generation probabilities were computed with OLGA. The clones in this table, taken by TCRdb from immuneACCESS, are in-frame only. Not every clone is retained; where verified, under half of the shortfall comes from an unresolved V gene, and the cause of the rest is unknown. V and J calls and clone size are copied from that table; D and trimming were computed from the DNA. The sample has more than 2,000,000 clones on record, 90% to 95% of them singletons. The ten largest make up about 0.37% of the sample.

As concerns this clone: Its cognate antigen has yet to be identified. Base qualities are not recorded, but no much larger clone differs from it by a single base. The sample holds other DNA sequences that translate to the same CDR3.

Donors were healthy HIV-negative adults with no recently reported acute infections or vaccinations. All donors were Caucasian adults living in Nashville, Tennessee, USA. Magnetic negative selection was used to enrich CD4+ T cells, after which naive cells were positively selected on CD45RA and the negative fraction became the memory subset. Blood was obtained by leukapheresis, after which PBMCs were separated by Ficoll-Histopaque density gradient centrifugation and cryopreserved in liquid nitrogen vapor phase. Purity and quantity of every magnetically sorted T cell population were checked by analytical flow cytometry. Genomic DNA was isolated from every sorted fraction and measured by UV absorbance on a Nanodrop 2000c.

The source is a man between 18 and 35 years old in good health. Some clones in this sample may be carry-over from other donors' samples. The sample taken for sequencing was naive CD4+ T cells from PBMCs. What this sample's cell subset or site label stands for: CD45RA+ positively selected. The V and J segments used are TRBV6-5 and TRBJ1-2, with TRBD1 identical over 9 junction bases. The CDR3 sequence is CASSTDRGVYGYTF. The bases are TGTGCCAGCAGTACAGACAGGGGGGTCTATGGCTACACCTTC.